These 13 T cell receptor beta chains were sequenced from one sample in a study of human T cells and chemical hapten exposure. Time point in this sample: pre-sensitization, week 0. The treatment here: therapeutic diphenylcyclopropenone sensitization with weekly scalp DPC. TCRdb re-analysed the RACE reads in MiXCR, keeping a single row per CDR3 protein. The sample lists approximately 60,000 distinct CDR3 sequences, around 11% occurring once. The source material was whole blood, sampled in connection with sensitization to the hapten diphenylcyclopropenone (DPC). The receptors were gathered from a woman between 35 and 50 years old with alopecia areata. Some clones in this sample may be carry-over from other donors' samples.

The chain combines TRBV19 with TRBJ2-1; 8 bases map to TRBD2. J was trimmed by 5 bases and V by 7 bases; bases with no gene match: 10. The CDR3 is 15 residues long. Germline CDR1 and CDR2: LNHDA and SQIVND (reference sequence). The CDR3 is CASTPVAGGNNEQFF. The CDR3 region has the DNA TGTGCCAGTACCCCTGTGGCGGGGGGCAACAATGAGCAGTTCTTC.

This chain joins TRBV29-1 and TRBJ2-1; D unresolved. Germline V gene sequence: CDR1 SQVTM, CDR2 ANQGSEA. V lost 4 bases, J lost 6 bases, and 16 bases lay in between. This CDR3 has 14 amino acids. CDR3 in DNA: TGCAGCGTTGCCTCAGAAAAGATCTTCAATGAGCAGTTCTTC. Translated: CSVASEKIFNEQFF.

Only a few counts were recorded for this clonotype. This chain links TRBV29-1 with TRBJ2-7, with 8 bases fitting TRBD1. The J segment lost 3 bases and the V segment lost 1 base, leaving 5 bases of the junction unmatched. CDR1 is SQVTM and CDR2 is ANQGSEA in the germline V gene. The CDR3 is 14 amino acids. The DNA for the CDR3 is TGCAGCGTTGAAGGACAGGGGTCCCTCTACGAGCAGTACTTC. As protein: CSVEGQGSLYEQYF.

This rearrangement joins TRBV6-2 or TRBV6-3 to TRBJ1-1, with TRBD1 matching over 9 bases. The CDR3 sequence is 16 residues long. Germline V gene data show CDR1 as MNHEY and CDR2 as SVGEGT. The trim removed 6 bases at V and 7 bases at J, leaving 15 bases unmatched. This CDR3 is CASSGLTTGGRGEAFF. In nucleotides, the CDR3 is TGTGCCAGCAGCGGTCTAACTACAGGGGGCAGGGGTGAAGCTTTCTTT.

The CDR3, as DNA: TGCAGCGCGCGACAGGATCGACCTACCACATACGAGCAGTACTTC. It encodes CSARQDRPTTYEQYF. The chain joins TRBV29-1 to TRBJ2-7; the D gene is possibly TRBD1 (6 bases). CDR1 and CDR2 (germline): SQVTM, ANQGSEA. V lost 7 bases and J lost 4, with 23 bases in between. The CDR3 spans 15 residues.

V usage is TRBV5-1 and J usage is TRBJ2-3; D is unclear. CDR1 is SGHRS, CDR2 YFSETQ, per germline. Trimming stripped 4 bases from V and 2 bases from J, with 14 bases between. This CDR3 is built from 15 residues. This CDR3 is CASSPIRDLTDTQYF. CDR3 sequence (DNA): TGCGCCAGCAGCCCCATTAGGGATCTCACAGATACGCAGTATTTT.

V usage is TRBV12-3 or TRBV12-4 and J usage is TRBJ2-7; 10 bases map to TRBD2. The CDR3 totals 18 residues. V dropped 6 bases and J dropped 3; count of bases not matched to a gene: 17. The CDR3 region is CASSPFTTGTSAFYEQYF. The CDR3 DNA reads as TGTGCCAGCAGCCCTTTTACAACCGGGACTAGCGCTTTCTACGAGCAGTACTTC.

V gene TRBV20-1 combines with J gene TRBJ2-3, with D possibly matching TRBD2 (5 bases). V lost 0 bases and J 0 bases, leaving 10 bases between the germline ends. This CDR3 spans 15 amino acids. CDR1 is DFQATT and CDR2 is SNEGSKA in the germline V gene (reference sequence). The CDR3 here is CSARDPGGSTDTQYF. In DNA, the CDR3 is TGCAGTGCTAGAGATCCGGGCGGGAGCACAGATACGCAGTATTTT.

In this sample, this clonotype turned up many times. The CDR3 spells CASNEGPEAFF. Here the CDR3 DNA reads TGCGCCAGCAACGAGGGACCTGAAGCTTTCTTT. This chain links TRBV10-2 with TRBJ1-1; possible D gene TRBD1, 5 bases. CDR1 and CDR2 (germline): WSHSY, SAAADI. This CDR3 has 11 residues. The V gene lost 7 bases and the J gene lost 6 bases, with 9 bases spanning the gap.

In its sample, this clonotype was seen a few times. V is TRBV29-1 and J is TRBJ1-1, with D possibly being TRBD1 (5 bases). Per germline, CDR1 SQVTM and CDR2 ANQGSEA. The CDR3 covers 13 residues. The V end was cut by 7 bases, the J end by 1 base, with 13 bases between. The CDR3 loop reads CSGGLIGNTEAFF. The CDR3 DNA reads TGCAGCGGGGGGTTGATCGGGAACACTGAAGCTTTCTTT. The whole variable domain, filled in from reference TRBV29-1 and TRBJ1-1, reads SAVISQKPSRDICQRGTSLTIQCQVDSQVTMMFWYRQQPGQSLTLIATANQGSEATYESGFVIDKFPISRPNLTFSTLTVSNMSPEDSSIYLCSGGLIGNTEAFFGQGTRLTVV.

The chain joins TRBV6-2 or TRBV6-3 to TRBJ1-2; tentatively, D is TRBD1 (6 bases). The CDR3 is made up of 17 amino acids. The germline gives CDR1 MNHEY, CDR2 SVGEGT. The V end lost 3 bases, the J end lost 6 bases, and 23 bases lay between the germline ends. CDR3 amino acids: CASSYSTPTGKRHGYTF. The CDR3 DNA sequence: TGTGCCAGCAGTTATTCGACGCCCACAGGGAAACGGCATGGCTACACCTTC.

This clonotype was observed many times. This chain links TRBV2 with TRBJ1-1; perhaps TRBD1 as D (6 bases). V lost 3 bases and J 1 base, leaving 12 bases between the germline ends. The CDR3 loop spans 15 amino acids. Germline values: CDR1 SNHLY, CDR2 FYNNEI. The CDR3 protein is CASSEGGQGNTEAFF. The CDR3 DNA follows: TGTGCCAGCAGTGAGGGGGGGCAGGGGAACACTGAAGCTTTCTTT.

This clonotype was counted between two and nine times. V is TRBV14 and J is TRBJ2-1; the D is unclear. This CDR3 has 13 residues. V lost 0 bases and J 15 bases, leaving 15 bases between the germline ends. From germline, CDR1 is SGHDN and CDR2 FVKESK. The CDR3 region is CASSQDPLTRRFF. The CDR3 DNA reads TGTGCCAGCAGCCAAGATCCTTTGACCCGTCGGTTCTTC. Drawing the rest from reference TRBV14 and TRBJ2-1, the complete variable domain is EAGVTQFPSHSVIEKGQTVTLRCDPISGHDNLYWYRRVMGKEIKFLLHFVKESKQDESGMPNNRFLAERTGGTYSTLKVQPAELEDSGVYFCASSQDPLTRRFFGPGTRLTVL.